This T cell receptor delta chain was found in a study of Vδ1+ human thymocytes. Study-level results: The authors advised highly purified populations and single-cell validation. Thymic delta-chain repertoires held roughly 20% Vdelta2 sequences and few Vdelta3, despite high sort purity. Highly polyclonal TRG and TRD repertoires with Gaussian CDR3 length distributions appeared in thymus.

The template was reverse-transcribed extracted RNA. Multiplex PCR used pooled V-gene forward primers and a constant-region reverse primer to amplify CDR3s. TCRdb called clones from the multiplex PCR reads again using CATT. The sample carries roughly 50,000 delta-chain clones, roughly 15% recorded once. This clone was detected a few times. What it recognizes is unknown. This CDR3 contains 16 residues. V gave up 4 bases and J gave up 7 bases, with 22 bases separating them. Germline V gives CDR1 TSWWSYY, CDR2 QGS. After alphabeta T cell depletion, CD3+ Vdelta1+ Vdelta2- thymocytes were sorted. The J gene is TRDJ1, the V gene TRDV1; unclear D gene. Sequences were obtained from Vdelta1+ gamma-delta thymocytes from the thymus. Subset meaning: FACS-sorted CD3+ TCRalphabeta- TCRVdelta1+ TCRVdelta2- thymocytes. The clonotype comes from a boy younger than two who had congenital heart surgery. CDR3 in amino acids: CALGGFPDDGWRKLIF. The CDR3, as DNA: TGTGCTCTTGGGGGGTTTCCGGACGATGGCTGGCGTAAACTCATCTTT.